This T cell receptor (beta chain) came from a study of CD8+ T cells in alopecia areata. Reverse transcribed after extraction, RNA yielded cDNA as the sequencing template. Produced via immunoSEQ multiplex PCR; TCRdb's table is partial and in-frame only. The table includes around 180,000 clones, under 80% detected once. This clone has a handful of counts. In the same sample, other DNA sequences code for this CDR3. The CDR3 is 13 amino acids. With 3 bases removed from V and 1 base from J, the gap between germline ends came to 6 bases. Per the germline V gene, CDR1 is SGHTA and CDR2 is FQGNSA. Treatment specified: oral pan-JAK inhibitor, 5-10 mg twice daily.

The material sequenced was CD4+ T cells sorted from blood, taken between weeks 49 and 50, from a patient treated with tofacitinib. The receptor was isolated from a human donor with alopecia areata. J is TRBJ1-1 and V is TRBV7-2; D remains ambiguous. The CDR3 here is CASSFSRNTEAFF. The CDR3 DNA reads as TGTGCCAGCAGCTTCAGCAGGAACACTGAAGCTTTCTTT.